The 28 T cell receptor beta chains below all came from one sample that was sequenced in a study of blood T cells in healthy people across ages. PCR was performed a second time for about 7 to 11 cycles using a sample-barcoded 5' primer and a J-beta primer mix. TCRdb analysed the 5' RACE reads with MiXCR anew, one entry per CDR3 protein. The repertoire holds about 750,000 distinct CDR3 sequences, about 53% seen once, with 41% in the top ten. The sample taken for sequencing was blood. The source of these receptors is a man older than 75 in good health.

The chain links TRBV18 to TRBJ2-3; D may correspond to TRBD1 or TRBD2 (5 bases each). The ends were cut back, 2 bases at V and 14 bases at J, with 23 bases in the middle. There are 15 residues in the CDR3. CDR1 is KGHSH and CDR2 is LQKENI in the germline V gene. This CDR3 is CASSPAPEGHRYAYF. DNA of the CDR3: TGTGCCAGCTCACCAGCGCCCGAGGGGCACAGATACGCGTATTTT.

This clonotype was counted between two and nine times. This sequence joins TRBV5-1 and TRBJ2-5; 7 positions agree with TRBD1. The V and J ends lost 0 bases and 1 base, in that order; junction bases with no gene match: 3. The germline CDR1 and CDR2 sequences are SGHRS and YFSETQ. CDR3 length: 15 residues. The DNA for the CDR3 is TGCGCCAGCAGCTTGGGACAGGGTCCCCAAGAGACCCAGTACTTC. It codes for CASSLGQGPQETQYF.

The chain recombines TRBV27 with TRBJ1-1; D unclear. Germline V gene lookup returns CDR1 MNHEY and CDR2 SMNVEV (reference sequence). V lost 0 bases to trimming and J lost 5 bases, with 13 bases between them. There are 15 residues in the CDR3. The CDR3: CASSLSTKLGTEAFF. DNA for the CDR3: TGTGCCAGCAGTTTATCCACAAAACTGGGGACTGAAGCTTTCTTT.

The sample holds one count of this clonotype. The chain combines TRBV15 with TRBJ2-1; 7 bases are a match to TRBD2. The germline V gene has CDR1 LNHNV and CDR2 YYDKDF (reference sequence). The V segment lost 1 base and the J segment 6 bases; nucleotides outside the gene matches: 6. The CDR3 runs 15 residues. The CDR3 loop is CATSRVGGRGNEQFF. The CDR3 nucleotides read TGTGCCACCAGCAGAGTGGGCGGGAGAGGCAATGAGCAGTTCTTC.

This clonotype is a singleton in its sample. The genes are TRBV6-5 and TRBJ1-2; D ambiguous. The CDR3 is 13 residues long. Germline CDR1 MNHEY, CDR2 SVGAGI. V was shortened by 8 bases and J by 0 bases, with 10 bases between the two germline ends. The CDR3 DNA is TGTGCCAGCGCGCAAGAAGCTAACTATGGCTACACCTTC. It translates to CASAQEANYGYTF.

V is TRBV3-1 and J is TRBJ2-4, with TRBD2 matching 7 bases. J was trimmed by 0 bases and V by 0 bases; bases with no gene match: 5. Looked up from germline, CDR1 is LGHDT and CDR2 is YNNKEL (reference sequence). The CDR3 spans 17 residues. CDR3 protein: CASSQDLADLAKNIQYF. In DNA form, the CDR3 reads TGTGCCAGCAGCCAAGATCTAGCGGATCTAGCCAAAAACATTCAGTACTTC.

The chain uses TRBV10-3 and TRBJ2-3; 11 bases fit TRBD2. There are 16 residues in the CDR3. V gave up 4 bases and J gave up 2 bases; unmatched junction bases: 5. Per germline, CDR1 ENHRY and CDR2 SYGVKD. CDR3 residues: CAISVQLAGVTDTQYF. The CDR3 DNA sequence: TGTGCCATCAGTGTGCAACTAGCGGGAGTCACAGATACGCAGTATTTT.

The chain uses TRBV6-5 and TRBJ1-5; perhaps TRBD1 as D (6 bases). Germline CDR1 MNHEY, CDR2 SVGAGI. The CDR3 has 14 amino acids. The ends were cut back, 6 bases at V and 2 bases at J, with 11 bases in the middle. CDR3 residues: CASRRTERNQPQHF. Here the CDR3 DNA reads TGTGCCAGCAGACGGACAGAACGCAATCAGCCCCAGCATTTT.

This clonotype was observed a handful of times. V is TRBV30 and J is TRBJ1-2; tentatively, D is TRBD1 (5 bases). The V end lost 6 bases, the J end lost 4 bases, and 15 bases lay between the germline ends. The germline V gene has CDR1 GTSNPN and CDR2 SVGIG (reference sequence). This CDR3 has 13 amino acids. This CDR3 is CACPPRGSYGYTF. CDR3 nucleotide sequence: TGTGCCTGTCCTCCTAGGGGAAGCTATGGCTACACCTTC.

The chain carries TRBV12-3 or TRBV12-4 and TRBJ2-7, with TRBD1 matching 7 bases. CDR3 length: 13 amino acids. V was pared by 7 bases and J by 4 bases, with 7 bases of the junction left unmatched. CDR3 nucleotide sequence: TGTGCCAGCACCTCACGGACAGGTTACGAGCAGTACTTC. It is translated as CASTSRTGYEQYF.

The chain is built from TRBV6-2 or TRBV6-3 and TRBJ2-3; 9 bases agree with TRBD1. Looked up from germline, CDR1 is MNHEY and CDR2 is SVGEGT. Trimming at V came to 4 bases and at J to 14 bases, leaving 16 bases not matched to a gene. The CDR3 is 15 amino acids. The CDR3 is CASSSRDRDYIYAYF. DNA of the CDR3: TGTGCCAGCAGTTCCCGGGACAGGGACTACATATACGCGTATTTT.

This clonotype was seen a single time. The chain recombines TRBV4-1 with TRBJ2-1, with D possibly TRBD2 on 5 matching bases. This CDR3 spans 17 amino acids. V was trimmed by 1 base and J by 2 bases, leaving 15 bases between them. Germline CDR1 MGHRA, CDR2 YSYEKL. The CDR3 coding sequence is TGCGCCAGCAGCCAAGTTTCTAGCTCGAGAGCCTACAATGAGCAGTTCTTC. Protein sequence: CASSQVSSSRAYNEQFF.

The V and J genes are TRBV12-3 or TRBV12-4 and TRBJ1-1, with D perhaps TRBD1 (5 bases). With 1 base removed from V and 5 bases from J, the gap between germline ends came to 11 bases. The CDR3 covers 14 residues. The CDR3 bases are TGTGCCAGCAGTTTAGTGGGGGGAAGGACTGAAGCTTTCTTT. This translates into CASSLVGGRTEAFF.

This clonotype turned up a few times. The rearrangement joins TRBV4-1 to TRBJ1-2; D ambiguous. The CDR3 has 14 residues. V lost 1 base and J 5 bases, leaving 11 bases between the germline ends. CDR1 MGHRA and CDR2 YSYEKL come from the germline V gene. The CDR3 DNA reads as TGCGCCAGCAGCCAAGTTGGGAGTGGGTATGGCTACACCTTC. As protein: CASSQVGSGYGYTF.

The rearrangement uses TRBV2 and TRBJ2-4; D is unresolved. The CDR3 loop spans 15 amino acids. Per germline, CDR1 SNHLY and CDR2 FYNNEI. The V gene lost 3 bases and the J gene lost 2 bases, with 11 bases spanning the gap. CDR3 bases: TGTGCCAGCAGTGATGGTGAGCCAACCAAAAACATTCAGTACTTC. Residues: CASSDGEPTKNIQYF.

This clonotype showed up just a few times. V usage is TRBV7-3 and J usage is TRBJ2-1, with a weak D call TRBD2 (5 bases). The CDR3 runs 17 residues. Trimming took off 5 bases at V and 3 bases at J, with 20 bases between the two ends. The germline V gene has CDR1 SGHTA and CDR2 FQGTGA. The CDR3 loop is CASSHSPRVGGYNEQFF. The DNA of the CDR3 is TGTGCCAGCAGCCACTCCCCCAGAGTAGGAGGCTACAATGAGCAGTTCTTC.

V is TRBV25-1 and J is TRBJ1-1, with D uncertain. The V end lost 2 bases, the J end lost 8 bases, and 12 bases lay between the germline ends. The CDR3 has 13 amino acids. Germline V CDR1 and CDR2: MGHDK, SYGVNS. CDR3: CASSEAGVTEAFF. In nucleotides, the CDR3 is TGTGCCAGCAGTGAAGCAGGCGTTACAGAAGCTTTCTTT.

The chain combines TRBV20-1 with TRBJ2-1, with D tentatively TRBD2 (6 bases). V lost 0 bases, J lost 10 bases, and 16 bases lay in between. The CDR3 length is 14 residues. Germline V gene data show CDR1 as DFQATT and CDR2 as SNEGSKA (reference sequence). The CDR3 coding sequence is TGCAGTGCTAGAGATACCGGGAGAGCGGAGGAGCAGTTCTTC. Its protein product is CSARDTGRAEEQFF.

The sample holds many counts of this clonotype. This chain connects TRBV11-2 to TRBJ2-3, with D possibly being TRBD1 or TRBD2 (5 bases each). V was pared by 1 base and J by 0 bases, with 8 bases between. Germline CDR1 and CDR2: SGHAT and FQNNGV. The CDR3 loop spans 15 amino acids. The CDR3 nucleotides are TGTGCCAGCAGCTTAGGGGGACGGAGCACAGATACGCAGTATTTT. Amino acid sequence: CASSLGGRSTDTQYF.

This clonotype has just a few counts. The chain uses TRBV6-1 and TRBJ2-4; the D call may be TRBD1 or TRBD2 (5 bases each). With the DNA end fitting TRBJ2-7 better, the J assignment may be wrong. The germline CDR1 and CDR2 sequences are MNHNS and SASEGT. The CDR3 is 14 amino acids. As DNA, the CDR3 is TGTGCCAGCACCAAGCAGGCGACGAGGGGCGAGCAGTACTTC. Translation: CASTKQATRGEQYF.

The chain couples TRBV7-9 to TRBJ2-2; D remains ambiguous. The CDR3 sequence is 16 residues long. Germline-derived CDR1 and CDR2 are SEHNR and FQNEAQ (reference sequence). V lost 2 bases to trimming and J lost 3 bases, with 13 bases between them. The CDR3 region is CASSLYGSSHTGELFF. The CDR3 DNA follows: TGTGCCAGCAGCTTATACGGCAGCAGTCACACCGGGGAGCTGTTTTTT.

The CDR3 DNA follows: TGCGCCAGCAGCCAAGATCCTCCGATCAGAGGTACTGAAGCTTTCTTT. Protein product: CASSQDPPIRGTEAFF. This sequence joins TRBV4-1 and TRBJ1-1; D is uncertain. The germline V and J ends were trimmed by 0 bases and 5 bases, with 16 bases remaining between them. Germline V gene data show CDR1 as MGHRA and CDR2 as YSYEKL. The CDR3 is made up of 16 amino acids.

This chain uses TRBV4-1 with TRBJ2-5, with D hard to call. This CDR3 has 15 residues. The V end lost 1 base, the J end lost 1 base, and 10 bases lay between the germline ends. Per the germline V gene, CDR1 is MGHRA and CDR2 is YSYEKL. The CDR3 protein is CASSQGAPAQETQYF. CDR3 sequence (DNA): TGCGCCAGCAGCCAAGGTGCGCCAGCCCAAGAGACCCAGTACTTC.

This clonotype was picked up a small number of times. J is TRBJ1-1 and V is TRBV27; unclear D gene. CDR1 and CDR2 from the germline V gene are MNHEY and SMNVEV (reference sequence). V dropped 3 bases and J dropped 4 bases, with 9 bases sitting between them. The CDR3 runs 13 residues. CDR3 region: CASSLRWSTEAFF. The DNA of the CDR3 is TGTGCCAGCAGTTTGAGGTGGAGCACTGAAGCTTTCTTT.

The J gene is TRBJ2-3, the V gene TRBV5-1; 8 bases agree with TRBD2. V lost 4 bases and J lost 6; bases outside the gene matches: 10. Germline V gene lookup returns CDR1 SGHRS and CDR2 YFSETQ. The CDR3 covers 15 residues. The CDR3 DNA follows: TGCGCCAGCAGCGCCACGGGAGGGAAGTTCGATACGCAGTATTTT. Translation: CASSATGGKFDTQYF.

In its sample, this clonotype was seen a few times. This chain joins TRBV18 and TRBJ2-1; the D is unclear. V was cut by 6 bases and J by 7 bases, with 16 bases left in between. The CDR3 has 14 amino acids. From germline, CDR1 is KGHSH and CDR2 LQKENI. The CDR3 protein is CASSGSGRENEQFF. For the CDR3, the DNA is TGTGCCAGCTCGGGAAGTGGGCGTGAAAATGAGCAGTTCTTC.

V and J are TRBV5-1 and TRBJ2-3; D is perhaps TRBD1 or TRBD2 (5 bases each). V was clipped by 2 bases and J by 0 bases, with 10 bases between them. The length of the CDR3 is 15 residues. The germline V gene encodes CDR1 SGHRS and CDR2 YFSETQ. As DNA, the CDR3 is TGCGCCAGCAGCTTTGAGGGGTCTAGCACAGATACGCAGTATTTT. Its translation: CASSFEGSSTDTQYF. Together with reference TRBV5-1 and TRBJ2-3, the CDR3 gives the full variable domain: KAGVTQTPRYLIKTRGQQVTLSCSPISGHRSVSWYQQTPGQGLQFLFEYFSETQRNKGNFPGRFSGRQFSNSRSEMNVSTLELGDSALYLCASSFEGSSTDTQYFGPGTRLTVL.

The chain is built from TRBV9 and TRBJ1-2, with D perhaps matching TRBD1 (6 bases). Trimming left V 0 bases short and J 7 bases short, with 16 bases between. This CDR3 has 15 residues. Germline CDR1 SGDLS, CDR2 YYNGEE. DNA for the CDR3: TGTGCCAGCAGCGTAGCCCTGGGCAGGGGTTCTGGCTACACCTTC. The encoded protein is CASSVALGRGSGYTF.